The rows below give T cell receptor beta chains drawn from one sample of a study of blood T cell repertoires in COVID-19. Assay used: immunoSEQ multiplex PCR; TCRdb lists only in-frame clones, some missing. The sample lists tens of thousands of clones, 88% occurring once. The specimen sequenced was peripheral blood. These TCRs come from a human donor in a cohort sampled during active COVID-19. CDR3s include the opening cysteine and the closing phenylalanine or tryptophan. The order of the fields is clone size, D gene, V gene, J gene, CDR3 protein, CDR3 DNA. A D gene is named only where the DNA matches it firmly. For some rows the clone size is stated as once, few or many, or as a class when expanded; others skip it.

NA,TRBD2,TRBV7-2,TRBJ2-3,CASSSSSGRGGADTQYF,TGTGCCAGCAGCTCCTCTAGCGGGAGGGGTGGCGCAGATACGCAGTATTTT
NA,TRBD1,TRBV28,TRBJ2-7,CASAGQGVYYEQYF,TGTGCCAGCGCGGGACAGGGGGTTTACTACGAGCAGTACTTC
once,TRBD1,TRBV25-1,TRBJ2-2,CASTDRGTGWMFF,TGTGCCAGCACAGACAGGGGGACAGGGTGGATGTTTTTT
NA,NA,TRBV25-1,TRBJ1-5,CASSDGVGPQHF,TGTGCCAGCAGTGACGGGGTTGGGCCCCAGCATTTT
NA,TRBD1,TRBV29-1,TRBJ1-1,CSSRTGVNTEAFF,TGCAGCTCTAGGACAGGGGTTAACACTGAAGCTTTCTTT
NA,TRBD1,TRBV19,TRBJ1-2,CASSSTGDYGYTF,TGTGCCAGTAGTTCTACAGGGGACTATGGCTACACCTTC
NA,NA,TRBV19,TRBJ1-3,CASSENSGNTIYF,TGTGCCAGTAGTGAGAACTCTGGAAACACCATATATTTT
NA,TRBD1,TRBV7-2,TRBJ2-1,CASSFPATGGVSSYNEQFF,TGTGCCAGCAGCTTTCCGGCGACAGGGGGTGTAAGCTCCTACAATGAGCAGTTCTTC
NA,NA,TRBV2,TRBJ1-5,CASSEAGAPREPQHF,TGTGCCAGCAGTGAAGCGGGGGCCCCGAGGGAGCCCCAGCATTTT
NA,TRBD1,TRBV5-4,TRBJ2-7,CASSYGLTGISSYEQYF,TGTGCCAGCAGCTATGGGTTGACAGGGATAAGCTCCTACGAGCAGTACTTC
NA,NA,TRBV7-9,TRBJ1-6,CASSLTQEASPLHF,TGTGCCAGCAGCCTAACTCAAGAGGCTTCACCCCTCCACTTT
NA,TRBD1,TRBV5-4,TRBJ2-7,CASSSGTGEIYEQYF,TGTGCCAGCAGCTCAGGGACAGGGGAGATCTACGAGCAGTACTTC
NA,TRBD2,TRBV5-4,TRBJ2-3,CASSGTSADTQYF,TGTGCCAGCAGCGGAACTAGCGCCGATACGCAGTATTTT
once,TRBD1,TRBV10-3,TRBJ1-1,CATGQGTEAFF,TGTGCCACAGGACAGGGCACTGAAGCTTTCTTT
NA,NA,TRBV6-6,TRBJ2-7,CASSDQDLTYEQYF,TGTGCCAGCAGTGACCAGGACTTGACCTACGAGCAGTACTTC
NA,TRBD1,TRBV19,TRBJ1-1,CASSTGQITEAFF,TGTGCCAGTAGTACGGGACAGATCACTGAAGCTTTCTTT
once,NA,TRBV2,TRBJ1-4,CASSAPFRGPNEKLFF,TGTGCCAGCAGTGCCCCCTTTAGGGGTCCTAATGAAAAACTGTTTTTT
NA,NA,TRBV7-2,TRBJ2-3,CASSGRTESTDTQYF,TGTGCCAGCAGCGGGCGGACAGAGAGCACAGATACGCAGTATTTT
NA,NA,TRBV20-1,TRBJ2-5,CSASRDWVEETQYF,TGCAGTGCTAGTAGGGACTGGGTGGAAGAGACCCAGTACTTC
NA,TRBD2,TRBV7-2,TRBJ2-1,CASSLRRAGLRDEQFF,TGTGCCAGCAGCTTACGTCGAGCGGGGTTGAGGGATGAGCAGTTCTTC
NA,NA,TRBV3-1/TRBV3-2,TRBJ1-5,CASSLGSPGLSNQPQHF,TGTGCCAGCAGCCTAGGGTCCCCAGGGCTTAGCAATCAGCCCCAGCATTTT
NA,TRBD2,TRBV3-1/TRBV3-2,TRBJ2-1,CASSPTGTRGNEQFF,TGTGCCAGCAGCCCCACCGGGACTAGGGGCAATGAGCAGTTCTTC
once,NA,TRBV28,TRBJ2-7,CASRGQGTYEQYF,TGTGCCAGCAGAGGGCAGGGAACCTACGAGCAGTACTTC
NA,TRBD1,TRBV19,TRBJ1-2,CASSIDTGGVAGYTF,TGTGCCAGTAGTATCGACACAGGGGGCGTTGCTGGCTACACCTTC
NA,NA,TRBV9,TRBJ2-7,CASSETGYSYEQYF,TGTGCCAGCAGCGAAACAGGGTACTCCTACGAGCAGTACTTC
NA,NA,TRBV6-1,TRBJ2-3,CASSEARGSTDTQYF,TGTGCCAGCAGTGAAGCTCGCGGGAGCACAGATACGCAGTATTTT
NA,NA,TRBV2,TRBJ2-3,CASNGGTSTDTQYF,TGTGCCAGCAATGGGGGGACTAGCACAGATACGCAGTATTTT
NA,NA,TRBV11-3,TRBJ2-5,CASSLPGGMTQYF,TGTGCCAGCAGCTTACCTGGGGGCATGACCCAGTACTTC
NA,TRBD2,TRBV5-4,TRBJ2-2,CASSTGLAENTGELFF,TGTGCCAGCAGCACCGGACTAGCGGAGAACACCGGGGAGCTGTTTTTT
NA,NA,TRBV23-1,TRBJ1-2,CASSQATGDPNYGYTF,TGCGCCAGCAGTCAAGCCACAGGTGATCCTAACTATGGCTACACCTTC
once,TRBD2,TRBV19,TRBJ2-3,CASSMGLARRGTDTQYF,TGTGCCAGTAGTATGGGACTAGCGCGAAGAGGGACAGATACGCAGTATTTT
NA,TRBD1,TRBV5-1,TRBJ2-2,CASSLRQGMFGELFF,TGCGCCAGCAGCTTGAGACAGGGAATGTTCGGGGAGCTATTTTTT
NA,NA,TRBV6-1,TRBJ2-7,CASSDRSSYEQYF,TGTGCCAGCAGTGATAGGAGTAGCTACGAGCAGTACTTC
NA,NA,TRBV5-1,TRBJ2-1,CASSLGRKEVDEQFF,TGCGCCAGCAGCTTGGGCAGAAAAGAGGTTGATGAGCAGTTCTTC
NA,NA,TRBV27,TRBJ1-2,CASRQGSYGYTF,TGTGCCAGCCGTCAGGGTTCCTATGGCTACACCTTC
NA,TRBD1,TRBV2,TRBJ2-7,CASSERTGGGFRQYF,TGTGCCAGCAGTGAAAGGACAGGGGGTGGGTTTCGGCAGTACTTC
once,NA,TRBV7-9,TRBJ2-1,CASSPRGPNSYNEQFF,TGTGCCAGCAGCCCCCGCGGGCCTAACTCCTACAATGAGCAGTTCTTC
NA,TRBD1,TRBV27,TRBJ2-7,CASSHSGQGSMEQYF,TGTGCCAGCAGTCACTCGGGACAGGGGAGCATGGAGCAGTACTTC
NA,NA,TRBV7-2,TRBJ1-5,CASSPAGQPQHF,TGTGCCAGCAGCCCCGCCGGTCAGCCCCAGCATTTT
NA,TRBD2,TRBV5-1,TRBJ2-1,CASSLGASGGGAYNEQFF,TGCGCCAGCAGCTTGGGTGCTAGCGGGGGAGGTGCCTACAATGAGCAGTTCTTC
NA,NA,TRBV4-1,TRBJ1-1,CASSRGSSEAFF,TGCGCCAGCAGCCGAGGGTCCTCTGAAGCTTTCTTT
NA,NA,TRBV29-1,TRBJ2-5,CSVDRAGVGETQYF,TGCAGCGTTGATAGGGCAGGGGTGGGAGAGACCCAGTACTTC
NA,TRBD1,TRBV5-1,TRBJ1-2,CASSSGQGAGGYTF,TGCGCCAGCAGCTCCGGACAGGGGGCTGGTGGCTACACCTTC
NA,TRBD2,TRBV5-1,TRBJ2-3,CASSMTSGGPRTQYF,TGCGCCAGCAGCATGACTAGCGGGGGGCCAAGAACGCAGTATTTT
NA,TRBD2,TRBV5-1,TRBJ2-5,CASGGSGGPQETQYF,TGCGCCAGCGGGGGAAGCGGGGGCCCACAAGAGACCCAGTACTTC
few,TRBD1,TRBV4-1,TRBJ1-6,CASSQVTGVVVSPLHF,TGCGCCAGCAGCCAAGTTACAGGGGTTGTTGTTTCACCCCTCCACTTT
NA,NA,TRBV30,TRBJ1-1,CAWTGMAFTEAFF,TGTGCCTGGACAGGGATGGCTTTCACTGAAGCTTTCTTT
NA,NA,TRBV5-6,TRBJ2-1,CASSPGVGEQFF,TGTGCCAGCAGCCCTGGAGTTGGTGAGCAGTTCTTC
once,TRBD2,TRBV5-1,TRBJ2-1,CASSLLSGRVPYNEQFF,TGCGCCAGCAGCTTGCTTAGCGGGAGGGTCCCCTACAATGAGCAGTTCTTC
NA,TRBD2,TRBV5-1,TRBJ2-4,CASSSTPTRTSGRVLAKNIQYF,TGCGCCAGCAGCTCCACCCCAACCCGGACTAGCGGGAGAGTTTTGGCCAAAAACATTCAGTACTTC
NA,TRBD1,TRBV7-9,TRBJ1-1,CASSLQGQSMNTEAFF,TGTGCCAGCAGCTTACAGGGACAGAGTATGAACACTGAAGCTTTCTTT
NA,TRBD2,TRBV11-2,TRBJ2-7,CASSLSTSGTYEQYF,TGTGCCAGCAGCTTATCGACTAGCGGTACCTACGAGCAGTACTTC
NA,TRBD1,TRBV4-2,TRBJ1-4,CASSQAGQGEEKLFF,TGTGCCAGCAGCCAAGCCGGACAGGGGGAGGAAAAACTGTTTTTT
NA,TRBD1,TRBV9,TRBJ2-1,CASSVLGQGNNEQFF,TGTGCCAGCAGCGTGTTGGGACAGGGTAACAATGAGCAGTTCTTC
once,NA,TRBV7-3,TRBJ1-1,CASSLSGNSEAFF,TGTGCCAGCAGCTTATCAGGGAACTCTGAAGCTTTCTTT
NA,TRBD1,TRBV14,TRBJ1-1,CASSQDWTGISEAFF,TGTGCCAGCAGCCAAGATTGGACAGGGATATCTGAAGCTTTCTTT
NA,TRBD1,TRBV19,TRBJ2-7,CASRRGFGAGPGTGGYEQYF,TGTGCCAGTAGAAGAGGGTTTGGCGCCGGTCCCGGGACAGGGGGGTACGAGCAGTACTTC
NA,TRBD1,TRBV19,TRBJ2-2,CASSIDRQGTGELFF,TGTGCCAGTAGTATAGATCGACAGGGCACCGGGGAGCTGTTTTTT
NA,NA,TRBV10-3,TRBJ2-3,CAISEVREADTQYF,TGTGCCATCAGTGAAGTCAGGGAAGCAGATACGCAGTATTTT
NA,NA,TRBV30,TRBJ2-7,CAWSGGTGEQYF,TGTGCCTGGAGTGGAGGGACTGGGGAGCAGTACTTC